This TCR beta chain was captured by sequencing in a study of blood T cell repertoires in COVID-19. Across the whole study: Acute and convalescent COVID-19 samples came from the United States, Italy and Spain. In each case, the material was cDNA or gDNA derived from T cells, B-cell-depleted T cells, or PBMCs.

Patients at the Seattle site were enrolled during active infection and followed longitudinally. The CDR3 totals 15 residues. Germline CDR1 reads SGHAT; CDR2 reads FQNNGV. Trimming removed 2 bases from V and 1 base from J, with 8 bases in between. Original processing methods: Estimated nucleated cell counts came from reference gene primer amplification. TCRdb's copy holds only in-frame clones and misses some; the assay was immunoSEQ multiplex PCR. V, J and clone size derive from that table, while D and trimming were established from the DNA sequence. Among roughly 160,000 clones, around 79% were seen once, and the ten largest hold approximately 7.7%.

The V gene is TRBV11-2, the J gene TRBJ2-2; D is ambiguous. The receptor comes from a woman in her sixties with COVID-19, enrolled during active disease. Sequences were obtained from peripheral blood. CDR3 nucleotides: TGTGCCAGCAGCTTATCGGTTCTGAACACCGGGGAGCTGTTTTTT. It specifies CASSLSVLNTGELFF.